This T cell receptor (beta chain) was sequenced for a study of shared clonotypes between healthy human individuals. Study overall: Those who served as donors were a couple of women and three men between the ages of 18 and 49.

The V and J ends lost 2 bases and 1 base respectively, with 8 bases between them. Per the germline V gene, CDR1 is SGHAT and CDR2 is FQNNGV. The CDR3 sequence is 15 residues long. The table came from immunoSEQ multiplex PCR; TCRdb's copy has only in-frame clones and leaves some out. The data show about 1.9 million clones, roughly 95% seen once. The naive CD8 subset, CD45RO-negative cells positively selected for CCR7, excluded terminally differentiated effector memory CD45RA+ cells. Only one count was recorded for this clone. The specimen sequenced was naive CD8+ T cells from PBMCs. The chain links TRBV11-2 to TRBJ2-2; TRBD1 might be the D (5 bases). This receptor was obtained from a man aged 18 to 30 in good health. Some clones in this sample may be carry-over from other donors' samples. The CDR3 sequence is CASSLRQGNTGELFF. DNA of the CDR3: TGTGCCAGCAGCTTAAGGCAGGGGAACACCGGGGAGCTGTTTTTT. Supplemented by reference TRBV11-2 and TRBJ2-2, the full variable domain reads EAGVAQSPRYKIIEKRQSVAFWCNPISGHATLYWYQQILGQGPKLLIQFQNNGVVDDSQLPKDRFSAERLKGVDSTLKIQPAKLEDSAVYLCASSLRQGNTGELFFGEGSRLTVL.